This TCR beta chain derives from a study of blood T cell repertoires in COVID-19. About the study: Researchers got acute and convalescent COVID-19 samples from the United States, Italy and Spain. PBMCs, B-cell-depleted T cells, or T cells provided the cDNA or gDNA that made up the material.

With 3 bases removed from V and 5 bases from J, the gap between germline ends came to 11 bases. The germline V gene has CDR1 SGHRS and CDR2 YFSETQ. This CDR3 has 13 residues. Original processing notes: Counts of nucleated cells, estimated from reference gene primer amplification, were obtained. The data were produced by immunoSEQ multiplex PCR, yet TCRdb's version contains in-frame clones alone and is incomplete. The DNA gave D and trimming, while V, J and clone size come from that table. There are roughly 50,000 clones in the sample; about 83% occur only once, and over 2% lies in the top ten. This chain joins TRBV5-1 and TRBJ1-2, with no clear D. Source material: peripheral blood. The clonotype comes from a woman between 55 and 75 years old with acute or convalescent COVID-19. CDR3 bases: TGCGCCAGCAGCTCCCCAGGAATATATGGCTACACCTTC. It yields the protein CASSSPGIYGYTF.